The 24 T cell receptor beta chains below all came from one sample that was sequenced in a study of cytomegalovirus exposure and HLA in healthy donors. In the PCR, 60 Vbeta and 13 Jbeta primers were used. Method: immunoSEQ multiplex PCR; TCRdb's copy keeps in-frame clones and lacks some. The profile shows approximately 240,000 clones, over 70% of them singletons. Sequenced sample: PBMCs. These receptors were taken from a woman in her sixties or seventies in good health and CMV-seropositive.

The chain has TRBV19 and TRBJ1-2, with TRBD1 matching over 7 bases. The germline gives CDR1 LNHDA, CDR2 SQIVND (reference sequence). There are 15 residues in the CDR3. V gave up 4 bases and J gave up 8 bases; unmatched junction bases: 13. CDR3 protein: CASSTRQGGSKGYTF. In DNA form, the CDR3 reads TGTGCCAGTAGTACCAGACAGGGAGGATCGAAAGGCTACACCTTC.

This clone occurred a few times. The same CDR3 can be traced to other DNA sequences in this sample. J is TRBJ1-2 and V is TRBV7-2; possibly TRBD1 for D (5 bases). V was pared by 5 bases and J by 1 base, with 26 bases between. This CDR3 spans 19 amino acids. CDR1 is SGHTA and CDR2 is FQGNSA in the germline V gene. The CDR3 bases are TGTGCCAGCAGCCCTCTGGGTGGCAGGGTAGAGGATAGTAACTATGGCTACACCTTC. This codes for CASSPLGGRVEDSNYGYTF.

In this sample, this clone turned up a few times. This rearrangement joins TRBV28 to TRBJ1-4; 7 bases are a match to TRBD1. V lost 8 bases and J lost 6; bases outside the gene matches: 9. CDR1 is MDHEN and CDR2 is SYDVKM in the germline V gene. The CDR3 consists of 14 residues. The CDR3 protein is CASHKGQPYEKLFF. The CDR3 DNA reads as TGTGCCAGCCATAAGGGACAGCCATATGAAAAACTGTTTTTT. Full variable domain (remainder filled in from reference TRBV28 and TRBJ1-4): DVKVTQSSRYLVKRTGEKVFLECVQDMDHENMFWYRQDPGLGLRLIYFSYDVKMKEKGDIPEGYSVSREKKERFSLILESASTNQTSMYLCASHKGQPYEKLFFGSGTQLSVL.

V usage is TRBV5-4 and J usage is TRBJ1-2; 8 bases are a match to TRBD1. The V segment lost 4 bases and the J segment 5 bases; nucleotides outside the gene matches: 10. Germline V lookup: CDR1 SGHNT, CDR2 YYREEE (reference sequence). This CDR3 is 15 amino acids long. The CDR3 sequence: CASSAQGQGRYGYTF. CDR3 DNA sequence: TGTGCCAGCAGCGCGCAAGGACAGGGCCGGTATGGCTACACCTTC.

This clone was recorded once. The rearrangement uses TRBV7-7 and TRBJ2-3; TRBD1 agrees at 8 bases. V shed 2 bases and J 4 bases; nucleotides not matched to a gene: 5. The germline gives CDR1 SSHAT, CDR2 FNYEAQ (reference sequence). The CDR3 totals 15 residues. The CDR3 sequence: CASSLPDREPDTQYF. DNA for the CDR3: TGTGCCAGCAGCTTACCGGACAGGGAGCCAGATACGCAGTATTTT.

This clone turned up a few times. CDR3 in amino acids: CAIFQAALNTEAFF. The CDR3 nucleotides are TGTGCCATCTTTCAGGCCGCCCTGAACACTGAAGCTTTCTTT. This rearrangement joins TRBV10-3 to TRBJ1-1; D gene ambiguous. The germline V gene encodes CDR1 ENHRY and CDR2 SYGVKD. The CDR3 is 14 residues long. V was shortened by 8 bases and J by 0 bases, with 13 bases between the two germline ends.

This clone was counted only a few times. The chain combines TRBV6-6 with TRBJ1-2; a possible D gene is TRBD1 (5 bases). Between the trimmed V and J ends, which lost 4 bases and 7 bases, there was a span of 16 bases. CDR3 length: 14 amino acids. The germline V gene encodes CDR1 MNHNY and CDR2 SVGAGI (reference sequence). CDR3 region: CASSFPGGSPGYTF. In DNA, the CDR3 is TGTGCCAGCAGTTTCCCGGGGGGGTCCCCTGGCTACACCTTC.

This chain uses TRBV7-7 with TRBJ2-7; 8 positions match TRBD1. Germline loops: CDR1 SSHAT, CDR2 FNYEAQ (reference sequence). This CDR3 spans 14 amino acids. V shed 5 bases, J shed 3 bases, and the junction held 6 bases outside the gene matches. The CDR3 DNA is TGTGCCAGCAGCCCTAGACAGGGGAGCTACGAGCAGTACTTC. It encodes CASSPRQGSYEQYF.

This sequence joins TRBV5-6 and TRBJ2-5, with TRBD2 as a possible D gene (5 bases). CDR1 is SGHDT and CDR2 is YYEEEE in the germline V gene. The CDR3 extends over 15 amino acids. Deletions cut 4 bases from V and 1 base from J, with 14 bases between. The CDR3 nucleotides read TGTGCCAGCAGCCCCTTCGGACTCGGCCAAGAGACCCAGTACTTC. It encodes CASSPFGLGQETQYF. Full variable domain (rest looked up from reference TRBV5-6 and TRBJ2-5): DAGVTQSPTHLIKTRGQQVTLRCSPKSGHDTVSWYQQALGQGPQFIFQYYEEEERQRGNFPDRFSGHQFPNYSSELNVNALLLGDSALYLCASSPFGLGQETQYFGPGTRLLVL.

The chain uses TRBV5-1 and TRBJ1-4; TRBD1 might be the D (6 bases). The CDR3 has 14 amino acids. The V gene lost 1 base and the J gene lost 4 bases, with 8 bases spanning the gap. Germline V gene sequence: CDR1 SGHRS, CDR2 YFSETQ. The CDR3 protein is CASSLQGNNEKLFF. In DNA form, the CDR3 reads TGCGCCAGCAGCTTGCAGGGGAATAATGAAAAACTGTTTTTT.

The chain combines TRBV27 with TRBJ2-2; D is uncertain. V was cut by 3 bases and J by 3 bases, with 8 bases left in between. The germline gives CDR1 MNHEY, CDR2 SMNVEV (reference sequence). CDR3 length equals 14 residues. The CDR3 DNA sequence: TGTGCCAGCAGTTTTCTACGGGACACCGGGGAGCTGTTTTTT. Residues: CASSFLRDTGELFF.

This clone was recorded once. The chain recombines TRBV19 with TRBJ2-4; a possible D gene is TRBD2 (6 bases). Trimming left V 3 bases short and J 8 bases short, with 20 bases between. The germline CDR1 and CDR2 sequences are LNHDA and SQIVND (reference sequence). The CDR3 has 16 residues. The CDR3 coding sequence is TGTGCCAGTAGTATTGTGGCGAGCGGCGGGGTAGACATTCAGTACTTC. Amino acids: CASSIVASGGVDIQYF. Combining the CDR3 with reference TRBV19 and TRBJ2-4 gives the whole variable domain DGGITQSPKYLFRKEGQNVTLSCEQNLNHDAMYWYRQDPGQGLRLIYYSQIVNDFQKGDIAEGYSVSREKKESFPLTVTSAQKNPTAFYLCASSIVASGGVDIQYFGAGTRLSVL.

This clone showed up just once. The chain combines TRBV5-3 with TRBJ2-3; D gene uncertain. TRBV5-3 is noted as an ORF with a role that remains uncertain. CDR3 length: 12 amino acids. V was trimmed by 5 bases and J by 6 bases, leaving 10 bases between them. The CDR3 protein is CARRGRPDTQYF. The CDR3 DNA is TGTGCCAGAAGGGGCAGGCCGGATACGCAGTATTTT.

The chain has TRBV5-1 and TRBJ2-3, with 8 bases aligning to TRBD1. Germline CDR1 reads SGHRS; CDR2 reads YFSETQ. J gave up 2 bases and V 4 bases, and 6 bases lay outside the gene matches. The CDR3 extends over 15 amino acids. CDR3 nucleotide sequence: TGCGCCAGCAGCATCGGACAGGGCCCCACAGATACGCAGTATTTT. Residues: CASSIGQGPTDTQYF.

This clone appeared a single time. V and J are TRBV7-2 and TRBJ1-1; D remains unclear. This CDR3 comprises 13 residues. Germline CDR1 reads SGHTA; CDR2 reads FQGNSA. Between the trimmed V and J ends, which lost 8 bases and 1 base, there was a span of 11 bases. The CDR3 nucleotides read TGTGCCAGCGGCAGGATGGGGAACACTGAAGCTTTCTTT. Amino acid sequence: CASGRMGNTEAFF.

The chain employs TRBV27 and TRBJ2-1, with 12 nucleotides matching TRBD2. Looked up from germline, CDR1 is MNHEY and CDR2 is SMNVEV (reference sequence). The J segment lost 5 bases and the V segment lost 4 bases, leaving 6 bases of the junction unmatched. CDR3 length equals 16 residues. The CDR3 spells CASSSASGGANNEQFF. The CDR3 region has the DNA TGTGCCAGCAGTTCAGCTAGCGGGGGGGCAAACAATGAGCAGTTCTTC.

The chain employs TRBV18 and TRBJ1-2; D not resolved. The CDR3 covers 15 residues. Trimming shortened V by 3 bases and J by 4 bases, and 15 bases separated the two germline ends. Per germline, CDR1 KGHSH and CDR2 LQKENI. CDR3 in amino acids: CASSPLTNEAYGYTF. In nucleotides, the CDR3 is TGTGCCAGCTCACCCCTTACGAACGAGGCCTATGGCTACACCTTC.

The genes are TRBV5-6 and TRBJ2-1, with TRBD2 as a possible D gene (5 bases). Germline CDR1 is SGHDT and CDR2 is YYEEEE. V lost 5 bases to trimming and J lost 5 bases, with 17 bases between them. This CDR3 is built from 15 residues. Here the CDR3 reads CASRRRFFGDNEQFF. Here the CDR3 DNA reads TGTGCCAGCAGGCGACGGTTTTTCGGGGACAATGAGCAGTTCTTC.

This chain connects TRBV6-5 to TRBJ2-7; a possible D gene is TRBD1 (5 bases). Trimming stripped 5 bases from V and 2 bases from J, with 10 bases between. CDR1 and CDR2 (germline): MNHEY, SVGAGI. This CDR3 comprises 13 residues. CDR3 loop: CASSRTSPYEQYF. CDR3 DNA sequence: TGTGCCAGCAGTCGGACATCCCCCTACGAGCAGTACTTC.

This sequence joins TRBV6-6 and TRBJ1-3, with TRBD1 matching 10 bases. V gave up 0 bases and J gave up 15 bases; unmatched junction bases: 5. The CDR3 is made up of 13 amino acids. The germline gives CDR1 MNHNY, CDR2 SVGAGI (reference sequence). The CDR3 region is CASSYSMGTGEYF. DNA for the CDR3: TGTGCCAGCAGTTACTCGATGGGGACAGGGGAATATTTT.

This clone was observed a handful of times. The V call is TRBV5-6, the J call TRBJ1-2; D gene ambiguous. This CDR3 is 11 amino acids long. Per germline, CDR1 SGHDT and CDR2 YYEEEE. V lost 2 bases and J lost 7, with 6 bases in between. The CDR3 is CASSFGLGYTF. CDR3 bases: TGTGCCAGCAGCTTTGGCCTTGGCTACACCTTC.

The chain carries TRBV12-5 and TRBJ1-2; no clear D gene. The V end lost 6 bases, the J end lost 4 bases, and 12 bases lay between the germline ends. This CDR3 has 13 amino acids. Germline-derived CDR1 and CDR2 are LGHNT and FRNRAP. The CDR3 spells CASGLYGSYGYTF. The CDR3 nucleotides are TGTGCTAGTGGCCTTTATGGCAGCTATGGCTACACCTTC. Full variable domain (missing parts from reference TRBV12-5 and TRBJ1-2): DARVTQTPRHKVTEMGQEVTMRCQPILGHNTVFWYRQTMMQGLELLAYFRNRAPLDDSGMPKDRFSAEMPDATLATLKIQPSEPRDSAVYFCASGLYGSYGYTFGSGTRLTVV.

The V gene is TRBV4-1, the J gene TRBJ1-1; D gene uncertain. The V end was cut by 0 bases, the J end by 0 bases, with 17 bases between. Germline values: CDR1 MGHRA, CDR2 YSYEKL. The CDR3 extends over 18 amino acids. The CDR3 reads CASSQDLEDGHMNTEAFF. DNA for the CDR3: TGCGCCAGCAGCCAAGATCTGGAGGACGGCCATATGAACACTGAAGCTTTCTTT.

The chain joins TRBV7-2 to TRBJ2-1, with 8 bases lining up with TRBD2. This CDR3 has 18 residues. Germline values: CDR1 SGHTA, CDR2 FQGNSA. V lost 1 base and J lost 8; bases outside the gene matches: 16. Here the CDR3 reads CASSLVFGLAGYSHEQFF. CDR3 DNA sequence: TGTGCCAGCAGCTTAGTTTTTGGCTTAGCGGGATATTCACATGAGCAGTTCTTC. Filled out from reference TRBV7-2 and TRBJ2-1, the complete variable domain reads GAGVSQSPSNKVTEKGKDVELRCDPISGHTALYWYRQSLGQGLEFLIYFQGNSAPDKSGLPSDRFSAERTGGSVSTLTIQRTQQEDSAVYLCASSLVFGLAGYSHEQFFGPGTRLTVL.